A selection of T cell receptor beta chains follows, all from one sample in a study of blood T cell repertoires in COVID-19. Using immunoSEQ multiplex PCR, the repertoire was profiled, and TCRdb retains in-frame clones only, with some absent. The table has about 200,000 clones, 85% to 95% seen once. The specimen was peripheral blood. Source of these receptors: a man under 40 with COVID-19, enrolled during active disease. Each CDR3 is given with its conserved first and last residue. The D gene is left open where the match is weak. The size of a clone is reported for some rows only, either as once, few or many, or as a class for expanded clones.

CDR3nt | CDR3aa | v_gene | d_gene | abundance | j_gene
TGTGCCAGCAGCTTAACACAGGGAGACAATGAGCAGTTCTTC | CASSLTQGDNEQFF | TRBV7-9 | - | - | TRBJ2-1
TGTGCCAGCTGCGGAGACTCTGGAAACACCATATATTTT | CASCGDSGNTIYF | TRBV2 | - | - | TRBJ1-3
TGTGCCAGCAGAGGGACTAGCGGACCCTACGAGCAGTACTTC | CASRGTSGPYEQYF | TRBV6-5 | TRBD2 | once | TRBJ2-7
TGTGCCAGCAGCTTCGCAGGTACCTACAATGAGCAGTTCTTC | CASSFAGTYNEQFF | TRBV5-6 | - | - | TRBJ2-1
TGTGCCAGCAGTGAACTCGGACAGGGGGCAAAAATATACTTC | CASSELGQGAKIYF | TRBV6-1 | TRBD1 | - | TRBJ2-7
TGTGCCAGCAGCTTCGGGGGGGGCGCCTACAATGAGCAGTTCTTC | CASSFGGGAYNEQFF | TRBV7-2 | TRBD2 | - | TRBJ2-1
TGCGCCAGCAGCGAGACAGGGTATGGCTACACCTTC | CASSETGYGYTF | TRBV5-1 | TRBD1 | - | TRBJ1-2
TGTGCCAGCAGTGATAGGGGGAAAAACTATCAGCCCCAGCATTTT | CASSDRGKNYQPQHF | TRBV6-1 | - | - | TRBJ1-5
TGTGCCAGTGGGGGGGACGGTCCCTACGAGCAGTACTTC | CASGGDGPYEQYF | TRBV19 | TRBD2 | - | TRBJ2-7
TGTGCCAGCAGCTCGGTGGACAGGGATGACCTTGAAGCTTTCTTT | CASSSVDRDDLEAFF | TRBV7-6 | TRBD1 | - | TRBJ1-1
TGCGCCAGCAGTGCAACTAGGGCCTACAATGAGCAGTTCTTC | CASSATRAYNEQFF | TRBV10-1 | - | - | TRBJ2-1
TGTGCCAGCAGTTTATACGTTGGCGGGGGGAACAATGAGCAGTTCTTC | CASSLYVGGGNNEQFF | TRBV28 | TRBD2 | - | TRBJ2-1
TGCGCCAGCAGCGCGCGGTCAGCCTCTGGGGCCAACGTCCTGACTTTC | CASSARSASGANVLTF | TRBV5-1 | - | - | TRBJ2-6